This T cell receptor beta chain was identified in a study of cytomegalovirus exposure and HLA in healthy donors. The primer mix had 60 Vbeta and 13 Jbeta primers. The assay was immunoSEQ multiplex PCR, and TCRdb's table has in-frame clones only and misses some. Seen in this sample are over 100,000 clones; the ten most common clones hold under 2%. The CDR3 has 16 residues. Germline V gives CDR1 LNHDA, CDR2 SQIVND (reference sequence). J was trimmed by 1 base and V by 8 bases; bases with no gene match: 7. Donors consisted of healthy bone marrow donors. The receptor comes from a man younger than 35 in good health and CMV-seronegative. Sequencing was performed on PBMCs. V is TRBV19 and J is TRBJ2-2; the match to TRBD1 covers 10 bases. In DNA, the CDR3 is TGTGCCAGTCACTTAGACAGGGGGCTGAACACCGGGGAGCTGTTTTTT. Its protein is CASHLDRGLNTGELFF.